This T cell receptor (beta chain) was sequenced in a study of T cells in Graves' hyperthyroidism and ophthalmopathy. Patients were excluded for uncontrolled infection, other autoimmune disease, pregnancy or lactation. Study-wide points: In the analysis, a 13 V-J model separated ophthalmopathy from stable hyperthyroidism.

There are 14 residues in the CDR3. Trimming cost V 9 bases and J 5 bases; bases outside gene matches: 7. Germline CDR1 and CDR2: MNHEY and SMNVEV (reference sequence). RNA transcripts yielded amplified TCR beta CDR3 regions. When the TCR CDR3 underwent first-round RT-PCR, the HTBI primer set was used. One entry per CDR3 protein, called by TCRdb with MiXCR from the multiplex PCR reads. Here the sample spans under 400,000 distinct CDR3 sequences, 15% to 20% being singletons. On this clonotype: Its specificity is not known.

What was sequenced was blood. This TCR came from a woman in her forties or fifties with Graves' hyperthyroidism. The chain employs TRBV27 and TRBJ2-1, with 10 bases identical to TRBD1. CDR3 coding DNA: TGTGCCAGTAAACCGGGACAGGGGAACAATGAGCAGTTCTTC. Protein product: CASKPGQGNNEQFF.